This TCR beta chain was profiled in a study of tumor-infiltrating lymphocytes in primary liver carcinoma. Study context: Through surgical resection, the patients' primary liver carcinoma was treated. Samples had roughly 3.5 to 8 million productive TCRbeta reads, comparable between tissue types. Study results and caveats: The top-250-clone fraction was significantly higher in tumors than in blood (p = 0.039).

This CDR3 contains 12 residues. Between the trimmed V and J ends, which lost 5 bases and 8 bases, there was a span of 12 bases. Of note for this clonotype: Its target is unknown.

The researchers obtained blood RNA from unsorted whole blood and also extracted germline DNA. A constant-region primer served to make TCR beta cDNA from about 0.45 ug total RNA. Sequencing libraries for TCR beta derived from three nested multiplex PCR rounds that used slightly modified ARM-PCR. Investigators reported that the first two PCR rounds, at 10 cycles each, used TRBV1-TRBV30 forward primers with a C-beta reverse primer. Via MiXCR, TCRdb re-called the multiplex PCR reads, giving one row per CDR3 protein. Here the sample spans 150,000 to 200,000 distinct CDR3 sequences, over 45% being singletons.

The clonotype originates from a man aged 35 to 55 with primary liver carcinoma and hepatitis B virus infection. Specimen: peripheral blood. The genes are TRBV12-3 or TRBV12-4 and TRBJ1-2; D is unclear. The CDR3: CASSPEVGGYTF. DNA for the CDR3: TGTGCCAGCAGTCCAGAAGTGGGGGGCTACACCTTC.